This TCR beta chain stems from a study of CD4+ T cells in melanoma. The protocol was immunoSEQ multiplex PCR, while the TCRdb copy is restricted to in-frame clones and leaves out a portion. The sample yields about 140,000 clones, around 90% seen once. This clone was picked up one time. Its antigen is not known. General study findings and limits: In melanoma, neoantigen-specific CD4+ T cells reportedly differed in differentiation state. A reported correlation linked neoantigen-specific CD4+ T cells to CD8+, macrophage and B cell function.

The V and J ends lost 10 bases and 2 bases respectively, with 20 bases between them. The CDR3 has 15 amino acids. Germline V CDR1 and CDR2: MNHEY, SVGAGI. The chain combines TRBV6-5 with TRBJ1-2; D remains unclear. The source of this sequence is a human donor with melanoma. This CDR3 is CATSTPLGRNYGYTF. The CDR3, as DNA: TGTGCCACCTCAACACCCCTGGGGAGGAACTATGGCTACACCTTC.